This TCR beta chain emerged from a study of cytomegalovirus exposure and HLA in healthy donors. General study findings and limits: Later work found most CMV-associated TCR beta chains apparently HLA-restricted. Previous analysis showed most TCR beta V segments were productive about 90% or about 30% of the time.

Germline values: CDR1 MNHEY, CDR2 SMNVEV (reference sequence). The CDR3 spans 14 residues. J lost 1 base, V lost 3 bases, and 2 bases had no gene match. The PCR was carried out with 60 Vbeta primers and 13 Jbeta primers. TCRdb's table, derived via immunoSEQ multiplex PCR, lists solely in-frame clones and lacks some. The sample consists of about 220,000 clones, 60% to 80% of them appearing once. Worth noting for this clone: The antigen is not known.

The sample comprised PBMCs. The clonotype originates from a male donor in good health and CMV-seronegative. This chain links TRBV27 with TRBJ1-1; the match to TRBD1 covers 7 bases. The CDR3 loop is CASSLNRGNTEAFF. The DNA of the CDR3 is TGTGCCAGCAGTTTGAACAGGGGGAACACTGAAGCTTTCTTT.